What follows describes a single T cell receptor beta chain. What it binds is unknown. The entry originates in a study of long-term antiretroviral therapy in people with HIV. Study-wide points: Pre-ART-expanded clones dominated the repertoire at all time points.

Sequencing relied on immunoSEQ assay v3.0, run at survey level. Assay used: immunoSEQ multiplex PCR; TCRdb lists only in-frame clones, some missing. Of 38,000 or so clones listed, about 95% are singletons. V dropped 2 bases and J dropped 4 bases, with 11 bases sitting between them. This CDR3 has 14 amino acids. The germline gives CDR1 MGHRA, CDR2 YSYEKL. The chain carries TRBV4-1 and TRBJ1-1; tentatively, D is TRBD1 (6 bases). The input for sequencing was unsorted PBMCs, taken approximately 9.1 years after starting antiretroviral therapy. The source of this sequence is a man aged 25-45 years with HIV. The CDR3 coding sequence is TGCGCCAGCAGCCAAATTGCGGACAGCACTGAAGCTTTCTTT. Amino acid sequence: CASSQIADSTEAFF.